The 7 T cell receptor beta chains presented below share a single source sample, sequenced in a study of memory B cells and T cells in multiple sclerosis. Sequencing was performed with immunoSEQ multiplex PCR; in TCRdb, only in-frame clones are kept and a portion is missing. The table shows around 14,000 clones, with around 63% occurring only once. What was sequenced was memory (CD45RO+) CD4+ T cells from blood. These receptors were taken from a human donor with multiple sclerosis.

With regard to this clone: No conserved phenylalanine or tryptophan ends this CDR3, so it is likely a read error. No DNA is shown, since the ends of the CDR3 on it are uncertain; the CDR3 is the one TCRdb lists. The V and J genes are TRBV5-1 and TRBJ2-7; the table's D call TRBD2 went unverified against the DNA. Per the germline V gene, CDR1 is SGHRS and CDR2 is YFSETQ. Both ends counted, the CDR3 spans 11 residues. CDR3 residues: CASSSWTSRLI.

This sequence joins TRBV29-1 and TRBJ2-1; 7 nucleotides match TRBD1. This CDR3 spans 14 amino acids. V was clipped by 6 bases and J by 0 bases; unmatched bases: 5. Germline V lookup: CDR1 SQVTM, CDR2 ANQGSEA. For the CDR3, the DNA is TGCAGCGTGGGGGACAGCAGCTCCTACAATGAGCAGTTCTTC. This translates into CSVGDSSSYNEQFF.

This clone was counted a single time. The J gene is TRBJ2-7, the V gene TRBV20-1; D is unresolved. Trimming stripped 6 bases from V and 2 bases from J, with 8 bases between. This CDR3 has 11 residues. Germline CDR1 is DFQATT and CDR2 is SNEGSKA (reference sequence). In DNA form, the CDR3 reads TGCAGTGCCATCCTAACCTACGAGCAGTACTTC. Translated, it gives CSAILTYEQYF.

This chain connects TRBV6-5 to TRBJ2-7; D is uncertain. This CDR3 is 11 amino acids long. V lost 6 bases and J lost 3, with 6 bases in between. The germline gives CDR1 MNHEY, CDR2 SVGAGI. The CDR3 reads CASSTGYEQYF. CDR3 nucleotide sequence: TGTGCCAGCAGCACCGGCTACGAGCAGTACTTC.

The chain employs TRBV29-1 and TRBJ2-5; 7 nucleotides line up with TRBD1. The CDR3 loop spans 12 amino acids. Germline assignment: CDR1 SQVTM and CDR2 ANQGSEA. The V gene end was trimmed by 3 bases and the J gene end by 2 bases; junction bases not matched to a gene: 0. For the CDR3, the DNA is TGCAGCGTTGAGGGACAGCAAGAGACCCAGTACTTC. As protein: CSVEGQQETQYF.

The chain employs TRBV2 and TRBJ2-1, with D tentatively TRBD2 (7 bases). V was shortened by 7 bases and J by 2 bases, with 24 bases between the two germline ends. In germline, CDR1 is SNHLY, CDR2 FYNNEI. This CDR3 is 18 amino acids long. The CDR3, as DNA: TGTGCCAGCAATTTTCGAGGGGGGGCCCCCAACACCTACAATGAGCAGTTCTTC. Its translation: CASNFRGGAPNTYNEQFF.

This chain links TRBV6-5 with TRBJ2-7; possible D gene TRBD2, 5 bases. The CDR3 loop spans 12 amino acids. Deletions cut 2 bases from V and 6 bases from J, with 8 bases between. Looked up from germline, CDR1 is MNHEY and CDR2 is SVGAGI. CDR3 loop: CASSYPGGEQYF. CDR3 nucleotides: TGTGCCAGCAGTTACCCAGGAGGCGAGCAGTACTTC.